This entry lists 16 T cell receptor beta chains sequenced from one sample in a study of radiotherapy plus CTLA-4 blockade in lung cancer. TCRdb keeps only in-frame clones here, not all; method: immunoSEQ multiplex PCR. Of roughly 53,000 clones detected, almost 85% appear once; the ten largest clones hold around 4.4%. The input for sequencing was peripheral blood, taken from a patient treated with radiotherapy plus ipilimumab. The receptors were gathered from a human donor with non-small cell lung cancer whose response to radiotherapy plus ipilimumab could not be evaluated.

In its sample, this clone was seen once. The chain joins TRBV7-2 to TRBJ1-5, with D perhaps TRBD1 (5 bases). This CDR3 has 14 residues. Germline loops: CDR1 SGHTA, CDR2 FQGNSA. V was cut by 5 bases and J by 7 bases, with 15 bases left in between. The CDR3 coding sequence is TGTGCCAGCAGCCCCTCTTCGGGGGAACAGCCCCAGCATTTT. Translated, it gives CASSPSSGEQPQHF.

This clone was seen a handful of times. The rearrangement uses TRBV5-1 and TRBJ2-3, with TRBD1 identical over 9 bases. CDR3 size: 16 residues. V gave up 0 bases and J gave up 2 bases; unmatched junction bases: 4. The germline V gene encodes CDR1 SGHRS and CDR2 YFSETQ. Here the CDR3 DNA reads TGCGCCAGCAGCTTGGGTACAGGGGGCATCACAGATACGCAGTATTTT. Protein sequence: CASSLGTGGITDTQYF.

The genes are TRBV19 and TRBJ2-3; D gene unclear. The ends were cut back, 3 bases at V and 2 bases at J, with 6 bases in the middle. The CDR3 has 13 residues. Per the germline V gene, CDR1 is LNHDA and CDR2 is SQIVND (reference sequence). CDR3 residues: CASSMENTDTQYF. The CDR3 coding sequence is TGTGCCAGTAGTATGGAGAACACAGATACGCAGTATTTT.

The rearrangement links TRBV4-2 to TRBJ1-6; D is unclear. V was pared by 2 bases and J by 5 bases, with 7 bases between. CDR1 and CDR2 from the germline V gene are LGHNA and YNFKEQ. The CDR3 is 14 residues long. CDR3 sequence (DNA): TGTGCCAGCAGCCAACGCACGGATAATTCACCCCTCCACTTT. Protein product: CASSQRTDNSPLHF.

CDR3 in DNA: TGTGCCAGCAGTTACAAGACAGGACCGGGTGAGCAGTACTTC. Its translation: CASSYKTGPGEQYF. The chain recombines TRBV6-5 with TRBJ2-7, with D perhaps TRBD1 (6 bases). The CDR3 has 14 residues. Trimming removed 2 bases at V and 7 bases at J, with 15 bases between. Germline-derived CDR1 and CDR2 are MNHEY and SVGAGI.

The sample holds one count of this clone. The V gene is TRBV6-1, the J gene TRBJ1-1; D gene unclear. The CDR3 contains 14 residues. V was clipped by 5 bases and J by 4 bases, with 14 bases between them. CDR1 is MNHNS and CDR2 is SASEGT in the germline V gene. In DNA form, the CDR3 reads TGTGCCAGCAGTTTATCTACGGTCGGCACTGAAGCTTTCTTT. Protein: CASSLSTVGTEAFF.

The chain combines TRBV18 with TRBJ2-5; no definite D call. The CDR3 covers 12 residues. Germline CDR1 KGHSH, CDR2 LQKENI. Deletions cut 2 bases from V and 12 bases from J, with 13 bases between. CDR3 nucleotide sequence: TGTGCCAGCTCACCAGATGGCTCTAGGAAGTACTTC. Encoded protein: CASSPDGSRKYF. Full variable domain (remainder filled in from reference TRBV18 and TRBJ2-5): NAGVMQNPRHLVRRRGQEARLRCSPMKGHSHVYWYRQLPEEGLKFMVYLQKENIIDESGMPKERFSAEFPKEGPSILRIQQVVRGDSAAYFCASSPDGSRKYFGPGTRLLVL.

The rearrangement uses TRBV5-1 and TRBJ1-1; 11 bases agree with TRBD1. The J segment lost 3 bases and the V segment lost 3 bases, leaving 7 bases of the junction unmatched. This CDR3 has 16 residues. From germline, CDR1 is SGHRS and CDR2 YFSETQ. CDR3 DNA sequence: TGCGCCAGCAGCTCCGGACAGGGGGCGATAGACACTGAAGCTTTCTTT. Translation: CASSSGQGAIDTEAFF.

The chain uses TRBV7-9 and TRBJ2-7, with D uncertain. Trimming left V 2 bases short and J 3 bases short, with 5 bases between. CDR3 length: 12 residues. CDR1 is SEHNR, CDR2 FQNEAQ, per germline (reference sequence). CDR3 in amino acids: CASSLSNYEQYF. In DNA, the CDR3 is TGTGCCAGCAGCTTATCAAACTACGAGCAGTACTTC. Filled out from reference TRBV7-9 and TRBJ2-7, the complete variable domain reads DTGVSQNPRHKITKRGQNVTFRCDPISEHNRLYWYRQTLGQGPEFLTYFQNEAQLEKSRLLSDRFSAERPKGSFSTLEIQRTEQGDSAMYLCASSLSNYEQYFGPGTRLTVT.

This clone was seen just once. The CDR3 here is CASKVGGEVAGDNYGYTF. The CDR3 region has the DNA TGTGCCAGCAAAGTGGGGGGGGAGGTTGCAGGTGACAACTATGGCTACACCTTC. This chain uses TRBV28 with TRBJ1-2; maybe TRBD1 (5 bases). With 7 bases removed from V and 2 bases from J, the gap between germline ends came to 26 bases. Germline values: CDR1 MDHEN, CDR2 SYDVKM. CDR3 length: 18 residues.

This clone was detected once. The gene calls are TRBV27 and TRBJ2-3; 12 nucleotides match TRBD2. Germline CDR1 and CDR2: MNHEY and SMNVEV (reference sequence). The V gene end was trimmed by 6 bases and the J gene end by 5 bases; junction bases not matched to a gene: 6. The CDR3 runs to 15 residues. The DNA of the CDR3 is TGTGCCAGCAGACCACTAGCGGGGGGCCGAGATACGCAGTATTTT. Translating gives CASRPLAGGRDTQYF.

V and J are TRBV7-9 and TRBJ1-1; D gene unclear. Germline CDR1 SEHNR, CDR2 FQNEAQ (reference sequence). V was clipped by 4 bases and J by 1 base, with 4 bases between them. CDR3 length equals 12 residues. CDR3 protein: CASSSQNTEAFF. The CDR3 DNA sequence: TGTGCCAGCAGCTCACAGAACACTGAAGCTTTCTTT.

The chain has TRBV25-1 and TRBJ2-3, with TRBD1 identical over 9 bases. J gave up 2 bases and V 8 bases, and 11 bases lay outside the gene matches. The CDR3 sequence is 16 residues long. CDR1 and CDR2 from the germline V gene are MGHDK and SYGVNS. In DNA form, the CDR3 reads TGTGCCAGCTCACAAGCAGGGACAGGGCCCACAGATACGCAGTATTTT. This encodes CASSQAGTGPTDTQYF.

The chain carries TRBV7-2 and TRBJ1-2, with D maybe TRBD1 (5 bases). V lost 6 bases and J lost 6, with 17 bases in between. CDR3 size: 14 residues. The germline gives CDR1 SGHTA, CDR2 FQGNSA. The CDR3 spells CASSTGSRRDGYTF. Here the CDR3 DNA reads TGTGCCAGCAGTACAGGCTCTAGACGGGATGGCTACACCTTC.

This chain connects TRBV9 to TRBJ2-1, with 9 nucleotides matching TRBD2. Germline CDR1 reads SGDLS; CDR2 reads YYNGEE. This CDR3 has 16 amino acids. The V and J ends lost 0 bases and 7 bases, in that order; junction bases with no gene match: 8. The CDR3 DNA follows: TGTGCCAGCAGCGTAGAATGGCGGGAGGGCCAAAATGAGCAGTTCTTC. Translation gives CASSVEWREGQNEQFF.

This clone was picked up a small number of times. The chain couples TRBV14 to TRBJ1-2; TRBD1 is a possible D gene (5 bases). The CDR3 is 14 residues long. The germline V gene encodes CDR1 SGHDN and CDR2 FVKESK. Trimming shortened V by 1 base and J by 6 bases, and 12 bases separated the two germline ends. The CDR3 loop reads CASSQVVGGDGYTF. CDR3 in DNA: TGTGCCAGCAGCCAAGTCGTTGGGGGGGATGGCTACACCTTC. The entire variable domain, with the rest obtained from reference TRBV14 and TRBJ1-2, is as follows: EAGVTQFPSHSVIEKGQTVTLRCDPISGHDNLYWYRRVMGKEIKFLLHFVKESKQDESGMPNNRFLAERTGGTYSTLKVQPAELEDSGVYFCASSQVVGGDGYTFGSGTRLTVV.